The T cell receptor (beta chain) under discussion was sequenced for a study of blood T cell repertoires in COVID-19. Study-level information: COVID-19 samples, acute and convalescent, were from the United States, Italy and Spain.

CDR3 length: 15 amino acids. Germline V lookup: CDR1 SGHNT, CDR2 YYREEE (reference sequence). The V gene lost 6 bases and the J gene lost 0 bases, with 13 bases spanning the gap. Only in-frame clones appear in the TCRdb table, and some are missing; sequencing was by immunoSEQ multiplex PCR. The sample has roughly 250,000 clones; 85% to 90% are singletons. The specimen sequenced was PBMCs or T cells enriched from blood (not recorded which). This TCR came from a woman aged 45-60 years who had recovered from COVID-19. The chain uses TRBV5-4 and TRBJ2-4, with a tentative D call TRBD1 (5 bases). CDR3 sequence: CASNTLGVAKNIQYF. DNA of the CDR3: TGTGCCAGCAACACCCTAGGGGTAGCCAAAAACATTCAGTACTTC.